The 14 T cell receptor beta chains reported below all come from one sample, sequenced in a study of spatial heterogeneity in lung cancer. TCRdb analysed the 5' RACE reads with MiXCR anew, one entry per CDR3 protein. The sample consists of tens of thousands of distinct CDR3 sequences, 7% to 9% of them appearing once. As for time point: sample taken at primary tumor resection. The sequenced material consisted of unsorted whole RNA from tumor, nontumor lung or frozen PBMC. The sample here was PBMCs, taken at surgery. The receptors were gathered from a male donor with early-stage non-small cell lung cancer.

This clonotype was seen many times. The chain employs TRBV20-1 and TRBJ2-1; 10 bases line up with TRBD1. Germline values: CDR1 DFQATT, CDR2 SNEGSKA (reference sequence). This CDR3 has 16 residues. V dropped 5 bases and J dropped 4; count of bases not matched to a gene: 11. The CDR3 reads CSALSRGQGLYNEQFF. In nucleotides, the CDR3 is TGCAGTGCTCTTTCGAGGGGACAGGGGCTTTACAATGAGCAGTTCTTC.

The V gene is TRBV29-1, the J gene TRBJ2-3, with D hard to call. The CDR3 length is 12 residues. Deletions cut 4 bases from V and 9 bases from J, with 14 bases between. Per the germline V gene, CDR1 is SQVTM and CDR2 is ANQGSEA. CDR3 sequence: CSVVSGAETQYF. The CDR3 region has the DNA TGCAGCGTTGTATCCGGAGCTGAAACGCAGTATTTT.

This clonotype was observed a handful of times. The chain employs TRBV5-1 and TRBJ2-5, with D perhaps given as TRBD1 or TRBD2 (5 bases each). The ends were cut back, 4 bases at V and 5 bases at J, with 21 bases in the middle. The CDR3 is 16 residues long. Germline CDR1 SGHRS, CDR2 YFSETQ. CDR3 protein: CASSPFKGDRWETQYF. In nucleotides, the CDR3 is TGCGCCAGCAGCCCCTTTAAAGGGGACCGTTGGGAGACCCAGTACTTC.

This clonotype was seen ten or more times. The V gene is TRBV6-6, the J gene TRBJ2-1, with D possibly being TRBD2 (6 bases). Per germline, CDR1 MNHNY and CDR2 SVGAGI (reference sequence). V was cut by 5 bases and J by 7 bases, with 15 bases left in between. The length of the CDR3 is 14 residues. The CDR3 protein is CASSGGLGRNEQFF. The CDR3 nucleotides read TGTGCCAGCAGTGGGGGACTTGGACGAAATGAGCAGTTCTTC.

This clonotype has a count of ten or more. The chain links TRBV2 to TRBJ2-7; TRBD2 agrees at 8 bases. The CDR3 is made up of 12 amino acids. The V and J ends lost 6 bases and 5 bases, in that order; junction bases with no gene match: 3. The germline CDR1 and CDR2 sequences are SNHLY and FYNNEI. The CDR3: CASRSRGDEQYF. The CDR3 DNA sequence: TGTGCCAGCAGATCGCGGGGGGACGAGCAGTACTTC. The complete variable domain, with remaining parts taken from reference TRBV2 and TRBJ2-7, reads EPEVTQTPSHQVTQMGQEVILRCVPISNHLYFYWYRQILGQKVEFLVSFYNNEISEKSEIFDDQFSVERPDGSNFTLKIRSTKLEDSAMYFCASRSRGDEQYFGPGTRLTVT.

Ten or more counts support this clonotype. The chain's CDR3 is CAVQGAVRTGELFF. The CDR3 DNA reads TGTGCCGTACAGGGGGCCGTAAGGACCGGGGAGCTGTTTTTT. The rearrangement joins TRBV10-3 to TRBJ2-2; TRBD1 agrees at 9 bases. Germline values: CDR1 ENHRY, CDR2 SYGVKD. CDR3 length equals 14 residues. J was trimmed by 5 bases and V by 11 bases; bases with no gene match: 9.

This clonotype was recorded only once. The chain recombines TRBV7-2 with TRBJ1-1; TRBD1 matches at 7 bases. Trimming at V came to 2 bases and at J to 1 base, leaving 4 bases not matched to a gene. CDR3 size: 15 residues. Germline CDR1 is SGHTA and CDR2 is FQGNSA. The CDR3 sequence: CASSLRGPKNTEAFF. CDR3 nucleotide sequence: TGTGCCAGCAGCTTAAGGGGGCCGAAGAACACTGAAGCTTTCTTT.

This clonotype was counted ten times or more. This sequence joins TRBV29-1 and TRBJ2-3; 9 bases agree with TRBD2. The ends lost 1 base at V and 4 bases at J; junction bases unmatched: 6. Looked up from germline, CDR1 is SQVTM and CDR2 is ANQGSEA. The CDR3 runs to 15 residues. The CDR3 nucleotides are TGCAGCGTTGAAGGAGCGGGGGGCGTCGCAGATACGCAGTATTTT. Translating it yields CSVEGAGGVADTQYF.

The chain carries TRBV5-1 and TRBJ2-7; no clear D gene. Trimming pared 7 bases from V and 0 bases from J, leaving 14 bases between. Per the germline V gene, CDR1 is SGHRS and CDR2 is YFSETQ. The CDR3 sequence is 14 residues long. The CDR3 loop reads CASGPGLSSYEQYF. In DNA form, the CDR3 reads TGCGCCAGCGGACCCGGATTAAGCTCCTACGAGCAGTACTTC.

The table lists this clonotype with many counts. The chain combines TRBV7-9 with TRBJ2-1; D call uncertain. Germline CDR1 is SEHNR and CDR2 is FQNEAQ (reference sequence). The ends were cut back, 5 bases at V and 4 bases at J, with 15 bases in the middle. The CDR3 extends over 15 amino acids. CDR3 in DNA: TGTGCCAGCAGCGCTCGAATGTGGGTTTACAATGAGCAGTTCTTC. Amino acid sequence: CASSARMWVYNEQFF.

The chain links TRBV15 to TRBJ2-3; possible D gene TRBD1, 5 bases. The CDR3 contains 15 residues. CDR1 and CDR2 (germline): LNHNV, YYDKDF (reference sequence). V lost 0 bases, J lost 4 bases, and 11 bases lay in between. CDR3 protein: CATSREGREADTQYF. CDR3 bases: TGTGCCACCAGCAGAGAAGGCAGGGAAGCAGATACGCAGTATTTT. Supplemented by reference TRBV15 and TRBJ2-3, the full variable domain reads DAMVIQNPRYQVTQFGKPVTLSCSQTLNHNVMYWYQQKSSQAPKLLFHYYDKDFNNEADTPDNFQSRRPNTSFCFLDIRSPGLGDTAMYLCATSREGREADTQYFGPGTRLTVL.

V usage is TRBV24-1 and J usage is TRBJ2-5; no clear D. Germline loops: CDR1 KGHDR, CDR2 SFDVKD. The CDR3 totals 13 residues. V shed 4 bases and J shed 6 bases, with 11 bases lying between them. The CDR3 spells CATSDSNPQTQYF. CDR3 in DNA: TGTGCCACCAGTGACTCGAATCCTCAGACCCAGTACTTC.

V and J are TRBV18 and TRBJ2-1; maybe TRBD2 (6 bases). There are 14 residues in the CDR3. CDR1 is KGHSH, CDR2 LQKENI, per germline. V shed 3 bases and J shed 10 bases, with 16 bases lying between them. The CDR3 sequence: CASSPEGSLGEQFF. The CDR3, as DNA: TGTGCCAGCTCACCGGAGGGCTCCTTAGGGGAGCAGTTCTTC.

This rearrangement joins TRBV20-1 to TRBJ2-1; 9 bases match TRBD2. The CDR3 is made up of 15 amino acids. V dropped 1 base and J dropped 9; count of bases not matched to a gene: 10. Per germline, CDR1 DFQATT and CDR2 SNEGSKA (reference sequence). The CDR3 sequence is CSARASTGLASEQFF. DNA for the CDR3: TGCAGTGCTAGAGCCTCGACGGGACTAGCCTCTGAGCAGTTCTTC.